This TCR beta chain was profiled in a study of cytomegalovirus exposure and HLA in healthy donors. This clone was picked up a small number of times. The CDR3 has 14 amino acids. The V gene lost 5 bases and the J gene lost 5 bases, with 12 bases spanning the gap. Germline assignment: CDR1 WSHSY and CDR2 SAAADI. The primer mix had 60 Vbeta and 13 Jbeta primers. The protocol was immunoSEQ multiplex PCR, while the TCRdb copy is restricted to in-frame clones and leaves out a portion. The sample comprises about 200,000 clones, roughly 85% of which are singletons, and approximately 4% rests with the top ten.

V is TRBV10-2 and J is TRBJ2-2; a weak D match, TRBD1 (6 bases). The sequenced sample consisted of PBMCs. The receptor comes from a woman aged 25 to 39 in good health and CMV-seropositive. CDR3 bases: TGCGCCAGCAGTCGCACAGGGTCGACCGGGGAGCTGTTTTTT. Residues: CASSRTGSTGELFF.